This T cell receptor beta chain was identified during a study of OX40 agonist ivuxolimab in advanced cancers. The CDR3 contains 13 residues. Germline assignment: CDR1 LNHNV and CDR2 YYDKDF (reference sequence). The V and J ends lost 8 bases and 8 bases respectively, with 16 bases between them. The repertoire was sequenced with immunoSEQ multiplex PCR; TCRdb's copy has only in-frame clones and lacks some. This repertoire shows about 55,000 clones, about 90% found once; its top ten account for over 9.5%. The TCR comes from an adult with an advanced solid tumor such as melanoma, head and neck, liver or kidney cancer. The material sequenced was CD4+ or CD8+ T cells sorted from blood, taken in a trial of the OX40 agonist ivuxolimab. V gene TRBV15 combines with J gene TRBJ2-1; D assignment may be TRBD1 or TRBD2 (6 bases each). The CDR3 sequence is CATRRGSKDEQFF. CDR3 nucleotide sequence: TGTGCCACCCGGAGGGGGTCTAAGGATGAGCAGTTCTTC.